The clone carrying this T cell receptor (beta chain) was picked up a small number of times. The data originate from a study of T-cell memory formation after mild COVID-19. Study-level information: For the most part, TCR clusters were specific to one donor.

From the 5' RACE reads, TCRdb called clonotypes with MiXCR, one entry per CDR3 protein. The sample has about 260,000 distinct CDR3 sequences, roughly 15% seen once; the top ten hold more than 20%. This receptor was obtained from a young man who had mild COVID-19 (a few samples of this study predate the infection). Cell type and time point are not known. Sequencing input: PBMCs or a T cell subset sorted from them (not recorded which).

The CDR3 DNA reads TGTGCCAGCAGCTTACACGGGGGTAGAGGAGAGACCCAGTACTTC. Residues: CASSLHGGRGETQYF. The J gene is TRBJ2-5, the V gene TRBV7-3; maybe TRBD2 (6 bases). This CDR3 comprises 15 residues. Germline V gives CDR1 SGHTA, CDR2 FQGTGA. The germline V and J ends were trimmed by 2 bases and 4 bases, with 14 bases remaining between them.